This T cell receptor (beta chain) is from a study of blood T cell repertoires in COVID-19. On the study more broadly: Acute-phase and convalescent COVID-19 samples originated in the United States, Italy and Spain. T cells, B-cell-depleted T cells, or PBMCs provided the cDNA or gDNA that served as material.

V dropped 3 bases and J dropped 8; count of bases not matched to a gene: 6. The CDR3 consists of 14 residues. Per the germline V gene, CDR1 is MDHEN and CDR2 is SYDVKM. In the original analysis: By means of reference gene primer amplification, nucleated cell counts were estimated. Using immunoSEQ multiplex PCR, the repertoire was profiled, and TCRdb retains in-frame clones only, with some absent. The V and J calls and clone size come from that table; D and trimming were worked out from the DNA. This sample yields over 130,000 clones, of which over 65% are seen a single time; roughly 17% belongs to the top ten.

This chain links TRBV28 with TRBJ1-4, with 7 bases fitting TRBD1. The sequenced sample was peripheral blood. The clonotype comes from a man between 50 and 59 years old with acute or convalescent COVID-19. The CDR3 region has the DNA TGTGCCAGCAGTTTGCACAGGGGAATCGAAAAACTGTTTTTT. Protein sequence: CASSLHRGIEKLFF.